This is a list of T cell receptor beta chains from one sample in a study of human T cells and chemical hapten exposure. TCRdb ran MiXCR on the RACE reads and lists one entry per CDR3 protein. Among 40,000 to 45,000 distinct CDR3 sequences, around 4% were seen once, and the ten largest hold around 5%. The sequenced sample consisted of whole blood. The receptors here all came from a human donor in good health. Some clones in this sample may be carry-over from other donors' samples. The CDR3 runs from the conserved cysteine through the conserved F or W. A D gene is named only where the DNA matches it firmly. Clone size is shown for a subset of rows, as once, few, many or a class of expanded clone.

>TRBJ1-5|.|16|.|TRBV18
TGTGCCAGCTCACCAAACAAGAGGGCAAACAATCAGCCCCAGCATTTT
CASSPNKRANNQPQHF
>TRBJ2-6|.|12|.|TRBV29-1
TGCAGCGTTGACAGCGGGGCCAACGTCCTGACTTTC
CSVDSGANVLTF
>TRBJ2-3|.|16|many|TRBV3-1
TGTGCCAGCAGCCCCAGGAGTGCGGGATTATCAGATACGCAGTATTTT
CASSPRSAGLSDTQYF
>TRBJ2-1|.|11|few|TRBV6-6
TGTGCCATTAGCGGATACAATGAGCAGTTCTTC
CAISGYNEQFF
>TRBJ2-5|.|11|many|TRBV25-1
TGTGCCAGCCGTACCTTCGAGACCCAGTACTTC
CASRTFETQYF
>TRBJ2-3|.|17|.|TRBV6-1
TGTGCCAGCAGCACGAAACCGACGGCCCGGGCCTCAGATACGCAGTATTTT
CASSTKPTARASDTQYF
>TRBJ2-7|.|14|many|TRBV27
TGTGCCAGCACCCCCTCCGGGGTAGGGTACGAGCAGTACTTC
CASTPSGVGYEQYF
>TRBJ2-3|TRBD2|16|many|TRBV4-1
TGCGCCAGCAGCCACCGCGTAGCGGGAGATCCAGATACGCAGTATTTT
CASSHRVAGDPDTQYF
>TRBJ1-6|.|13|few|TRBV5-1
TGCGCCAGCAGTACGGAGCAGGATTCACCCCTCCACTTT
CASSTEQDSPLHF
>TRBJ2-5|TRBD2|17|many|TRBV29-1
TGCAGCGTTGAAGATCGCGAGCGAGCGGGAGGGGGAGAGACCCAGTACTTC
CSVEDRERAGGGETQYF
>TRBJ2-4|TRBD2|20|many|TRBV28
TGTGCCAGCAGTTTATTTCCGCGGACTAGCGGGAGTATGGCCAAAAACATTCAGTACTTC
CASSLFPRTSGSMAKNIQYF
>TRBJ1-1|.|11|few|TRBV12-3/TRBV12-4
TGTGCCAGCAGTTTGTACACTGAAGCTTTCTTT
CASSLYTEAFF
>TRBJ1-3|.|15|many|TRBV12-3/TRBV12-4
TGTGCCAGCAGTCTTCTTGGCATTTCTGGAAACACCATATATTTT
CASSLLGISGNTIYF
>TRBJ1-6|.|14|.|TRBV5-4
TGTGCCAGCAGCCCAGGAGTTCTCGATTCACCCCTCCACTTT
CASSPGVLDSPLHF
>TRBJ2-6|.|17|many|TRBV18
TGTGCCAGCTCAGGGTCGACAGCCCTCTCTGGGGCCAACGTCCTGACTTTC
CASSGSTALSGANVLTF
>TRBJ2-2|.|16|few|TRBV14
TGTGCCAGCAGCCAAGATCTCGTTACCGGGGGCGGGGAGCTGTTTTTT
CASSQDLVTGGGELFF
>TRBJ2-7|.|11|many|TRBV28
TGTGCCAGCAGTGACGATCAAGAGCAGTACTTC
CASSDDQEQYF
>TRBJ1-4|.|13|many|TRBV4-1
TGCGCCAGCAGCCAAGTTACTAATGAAAAACTGTTTTTT
CASSQVTNEKLFF
>TRBJ2-1|.|15|few|TRBV4-1
TGCGCCAGCAGCCAAGTCGACGGACTGAACAATGAGCAGTTCTTC
CASSQVDGLNNEQFF
>TRBJ2-2|TRBD2|16|many|TRBV12-3/TRBV12-4
TGTGCCAGCAGTTTAGGGGCGGGAGTTAACACCGGGGAGCTGTTTTTT
CASSLGAGVNTGELFF
>TRBJ1-6|TRBD1|16|many|TRBV2
TGTGCCAGCAGTGGCAGGGGGCGGAAGGCTTCTTCACCCCTCCACTTT
CASSGRGRKASSPLHF
>TRBJ2-1|TRBD2|21|many|TRBV12-3/TRBV12-4
TGTGCCAGCAGTTTAGGGGAAGCGGGAGGGCCAAAGATGGTGCTATACAATGAGCAGTTCTTC
CASSLGEAGGPKMVLYNEQFF
>TRBJ1-1|TRBD1|17|many|TRBV7-8
TGTGCCAGCAGCTTAGCTAGACAGGGTAGGGTTTTCACTGAAGCTTTCTTT
CASSLARQGRVFTEAFF
>TRBJ2-5|TRBD2|15|.|TRBV6-2/TRBV6-3
TGTGCCAGCACCAGAGCGGGAGAGGGTAGAGAGACCCAGTACTTC
CASTRAGEGRETQYF
>TRBJ1-5|.|15|.|TRBV28
TGTGCCAGCAGTCCACGAGGGGGAGAGAATCAGCCCCAGCATTTT
CASSPRGGENQPQHF
>TRBJ2-1|TRBD2|16|many|TRBV27
TGTGCCAGCAGTCCCGCTAGCGGACCGACCTACAATGAGCAGTTCTTC
CASSPASGPTYNEQFF
>TRBJ1-2|TRBD1|13|many|TRBV28
TGTGCCAGCAGTTGGGGACAGAACTATGGCTACACCTTC
CASSWGQNYGYTF
>TRBJ2-1|.|14|many|TRBV6-6
TGTGCCAGCAGTTACTCGTCCGCCTACAATGAGCAGTTCTTC
CASSYSSAYNEQFF
>TRBJ1-3|.|12|many|TRBV7-8
TGTGCCAGCAGCATCCAGGGAGACACCATATATTTT
CASSIQGDTIYF
>TRBJ2-1|.|12|many|TRBV2
TGTGCCAGCAGTGAATGGATGGATGAGCAGTTCTTC
CASSEWMDEQFF
>TRBJ2-1|TRBD1|13|many|TRBV6-5
TGTGCCAGCAGAGGGGGCACGAACAATGAGCAGTTCTTC
CASRGGTNNEQFF
>TRBJ2-7|.|14|few|TRBV11-2
TGTGCCAGCAGCTTCAGACCCCCAGCCCACGAGCAGTACTTC
CASSFRPPAHEQYF
>TRBJ2-7|TRBD1|14|.|TRBV6-1
TGTGCCAGCAGTGGACGACAGGGCGCCGACGAGCAGTACTTC
CASSGRQGADEQYF
>TRBJ2-2|.|15|many|TRBV5-1
TGCGCCAGCAGCTTTGCGGTTCTGGACACCGGGGAGCTGTTTTTT
CASSFAVLDTGELFF
>TRBJ1-2|.|14|.|TRBV19
TGTGCCAGTAGTATTGGGCTGGGCTCGGATGGCTACACCTTC
CASSIGLGSDGYTF
>TRBJ2-1|.|16|many|TRBV7-2
TGTGCCAGCAGACTCAATTCCGGGACTGGTTACAATGAGCAGTTCTTC
CASRLNSGTGYNEQFF
>TRBJ2-1|.|16|many|TRBV9
TGTGCCAGCAGCCTGCGCATAGCCCCTAATGGAAATGAGCAGTTCTTC
CASSLRIAPNGNEQFF
>TRBJ1-2|.|14|many|TRBV6-2/TRBV6-3
TGTGCCAGCACCCCCTGGGGGACGGACTATGGCTACACCTTC
CASTPWGTDYGYTF
>TRBJ1-2|.|13|many|TRBV12-3/TRBV12-4
TGTGCCAGCAGCCTTACAGGGAACTATGGCTACACCTTC
CASSLTGNYGYTF
>TRBJ2-3|.|13|many|TRBV20-1
TGCAGTGCTAGACCGAGGCCCACAGATACGCAGTATTTT
CSARPRPTDTQYF
>TRBJ1-1|.|13|many|TRBV6-5
TGTGCCAGCAGTTATACAGGGTGGCCTGAAGCTTTCTTT
CASSYTGWPEAFF
>TRBJ1-2|.|14|.|TRBV4-1
TGCGCCAGCAGCCAGAGTCAGCTAAACTATGGCTACACCTTC
CASSQSQLNYGYTF
>TRBJ2-3|.|15|many|TRBV27
TGTGCCAGCAGTGACGGCAGGATTAGCTTCGATACGCAGTATTTT
CASSDGRISFDTQYF
>TRBJ1-5|.|14|many|TRBV20-1
TGCAGTGCTAGGGAGATTGGGCCCGGGCAGCCCCAGCATTTT
CSAREIGPGQPQHF
>TRBJ1-2|.|15|many|TRBV7-2
TGTGCCAGCAGCCCTGATGACTGGTCCTACTATGGCTACACCTTC
CASSPDDWSYYGYTF
>TRBJ1-2|.|15|few|TRBV28
TGTGCCAGCAGGAACACAGGGTCTGCTAACTATGGCTACACCTTC
CASRNTGSANYGYTF
>TRBJ1-6|.|16|many|TRBV18
TGTGCCAGCTCAACGGACACTGGGGGCCAGAATTCACCCCTCCACTTT
CASSTDTGGQNSPLHF
>TRBJ1-1|.|11|many|TRBV12-3/TRBV12-4
TGTGCCAGCAGTTCAAGCCATGAAGCTTTCTTT
CASSSSHEAFF
>TRBJ2-4|TRBD2|19|many|TRBV2
TGTGCCAGCAGGGGATCTAGCGGGAGGGCCAGTGGTGCCAAAAACATTCAGTACTTC
CASRGSSGRASGAKNIQYF
>TRBJ2-7|.|14|many|TRBV4-1
TGCGCCAGCAGCCAAGGGCAGGGGATGTACGAGCAGTACTTC
CASSQGQGMYEQYF
>TRBJ2-2|TRBD2|15|many|TRBV5-6
TGTGCCAGCAGTAATGCAGCGGGAGTGGTCGGGGAGCTGTTTTTT
CASSNAAGVVGELFF
>TRBJ2-3|TRBD1|15|many|TRBV7-9
TGTGCCAGCAGTTTACAGGGGATCTCCACAGATACGCAGTATTTT
CASSLQGISTDTQYF
>TRBJ2-7|TRBD2|14|many|TRBV2
TGTGCCAGCAGTGGGGGACTAGCGGGAGGAAGGCAGTACTTC
CASSGGLAGGRQYF
>TRBJ2-3|TRBD2|16|many|TRBV27
TGTGCCAGCAGTCGCTCAGGGAGGGCCTTTTCGGATACGCAGTATTTT
CASSRSGRAFSDTQYF